The T cell receptor beta chain under discussion was sequenced for a study of blood T cell repertoires in COVID-19. Across the whole study: COVID-19 samples collected from the United States, Italy and Spain covered acute and convalescent phases.

TCRdb's table, derived via immunoSEQ multiplex PCR, lists solely in-frame clones and lacks some. In the table there are some 80,000 clones, 70% to 80% of which are singletons. The length of the CDR3 is 16 residues. J was trimmed by 4 bases and V by 6 bases; bases with no gene match: 10. Germline CDR1 reads MNHEY; CDR2 reads SMNVEV (reference sequence). The origin of this receptor is a woman older than 75 with active or convalescent COVID-19. Specimen: peripheral blood. J is TRBJ1-4 and V is TRBV27, with 8 bases identical to TRBD1. The CDR3 sequence: CASRPTGASRNEKLFF. CDR3 nucleotide sequence: TGTGCCAGCAGGCCGACAGGGGCGTCCCGTAATGAAAAACTGTTTTTT.